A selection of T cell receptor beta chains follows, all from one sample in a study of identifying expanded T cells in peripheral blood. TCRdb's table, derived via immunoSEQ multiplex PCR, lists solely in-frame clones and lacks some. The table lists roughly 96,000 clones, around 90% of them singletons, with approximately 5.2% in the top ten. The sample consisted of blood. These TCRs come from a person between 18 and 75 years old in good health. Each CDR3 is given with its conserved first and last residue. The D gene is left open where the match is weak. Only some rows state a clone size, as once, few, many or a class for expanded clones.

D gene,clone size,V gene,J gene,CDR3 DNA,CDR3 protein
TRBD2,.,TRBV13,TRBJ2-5,TGTGCCAGCAGCCGACTAGCGGGGCAAGAGACCCAGTACTTC,CASSRLAGQETQYF
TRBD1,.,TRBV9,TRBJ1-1,TGTGCCAGCAGCGGTACAGGGGCGTCTGAAGCTTTCTTT,CASSGTGASEAFF
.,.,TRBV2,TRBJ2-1,TGTGCCAGCTTACTCGACAATGAGCAGTTCTTC,CASLLDNEQFF
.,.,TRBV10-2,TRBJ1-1,TGCGTCAGCAGTGACAACAGGCGGCCCAAGGGCACTGAAGCTTTCTTT,CVSSDNRRPKGTEAFF
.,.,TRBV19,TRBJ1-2,TGTGCCAGTAGTGTCTCGGGACACTTTAACTATGGCTACACCTTC,CASSVSGHFNYGYTF
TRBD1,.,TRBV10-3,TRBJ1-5,TGTGCCATCAGTGAGTCCCAGGGGGCCAATCAGCCCCAGCATTTT,CAISESQGANQPQHF
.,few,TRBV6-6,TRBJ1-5,TGTGCCAGCTCACGGGGATACGATCAGCCCCAGCATTTT,CASSRGYDQPQHF
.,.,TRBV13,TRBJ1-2,TGTGCCAGCAGCTTAGGCTCTTCTGGCTACACCTTC,CASSLGSSGYTF
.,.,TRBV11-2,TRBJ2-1,TGTGCCAGCCACACCTACGGGACCATCAATGAGCAGTTCTTC,CASHTYGTINEQFF
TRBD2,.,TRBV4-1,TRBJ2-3,TGCGCCAGCAGCCAAGGGCGCTCCGGGGGGGCCATAGATACGCAGTATTTT,CASSQGRSGGAIDTQYF
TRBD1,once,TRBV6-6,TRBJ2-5,TGTGCCAGCAGTTCGCCCCCAGGGGGCCAAGAGACCCAGTACTTC,CASSSPPGGQETQYF
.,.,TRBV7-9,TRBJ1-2,TGTGCCAGCAGCTTCCGTGGGGAGAAAGGCTACACCTTC,CASSFRGEKGYTF
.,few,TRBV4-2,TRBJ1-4,TGTGCCAGCAGCCAAAGCATGCGACATCTTAATGAAAAACTGTTTTTT,CASSQSMRHLNEKLFF
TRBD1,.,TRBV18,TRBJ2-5,TGTGCCAGCTCACCAAGACAGGGTGAGGGGGAGACCCAGTACTTC,CASSPRQGEGETQYF
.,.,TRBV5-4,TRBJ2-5,TGTGCCAGCAGCTTGGTGGCAGGGAGGGAGACCCAGTACTTC,CASSLVAGRETQYF
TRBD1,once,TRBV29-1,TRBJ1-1,TGCAGCGCCAGGGGGGAACTGAACACTGAAGCTTTCTTT,CSARGELNTEAFF
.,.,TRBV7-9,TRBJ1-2,TGTGCCAGCAGCTTACCCCCCGCAGGGCCAGCTAACTATGGCTACACCTTC,CASSLPPAGPANYGYTF
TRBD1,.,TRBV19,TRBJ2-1,TGTGCCAGTAGACCCGGGACAGGGGTAGGTGAGCAGTTCTTC,CASRPGTGVGEQFF
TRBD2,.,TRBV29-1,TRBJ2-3,TGCAGCGTTGAACTCCGGTGGGGGGGAGTCTGGACAGATACGCAGTATTTT,CSVELRWGGVWTDTQYF
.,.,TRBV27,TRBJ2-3,TGTGCCAGCAAACCCGGGGGAACAGATACGCAGTATTTT,CASKPGGTDTQYF
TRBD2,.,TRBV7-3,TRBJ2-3,TGTGCCAGCAGCCTAGGACTAGGGACCGAAGATACGCAGTATTTT,CASSLGLGTEDTQYF
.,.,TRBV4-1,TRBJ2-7,TGCGCCAGCAGCCGGACAATCCTCTACGAAGTGCAGTACTTC,CASSRTILYEVQYF
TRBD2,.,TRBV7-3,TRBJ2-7,TGTGCCAGCAGCCCGGGACGGGAGGGTGACGAGCAGTACTTC,CASSPGREGDEQYF
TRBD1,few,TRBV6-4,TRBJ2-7,TGTGCCATCCCTCAAGGTCCGGGACAGGGGGGGCAGTACTTC,CAIPQGPGQGGQYF
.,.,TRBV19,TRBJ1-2,TGTGCCAGTAGTCCCCGACAAGGCCGAAGCTATGGCTACACCTTC,CASSPRQGRSYGYTF
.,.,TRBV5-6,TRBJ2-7,TGTGCCAGCAGCTTCCGAACCTACGAGCAGTACTTC,CASSFRTYEQYF
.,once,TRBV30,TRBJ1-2,TGTGCCTGGAGTAAGGGGGTGGACTATGGCTACACCTTC,CAWSKGVDYGYTF
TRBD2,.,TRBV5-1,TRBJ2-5,TGCGCCAGCAGCTTGCTAGCGGGAGGTACCGAAGAGACCCAGTACTTC,CASSLLAGGTEETQYF
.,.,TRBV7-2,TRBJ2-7,TGTGCCAGCATAAAGACCGGGACAAACTACGAGCAGTACTTC,CASIKTGTNYEQYF
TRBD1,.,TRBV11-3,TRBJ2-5,TGTGCCAGCAGCCCCGCCACAGGGGGACAAGAGACCCAGTACTTC,CASSPATGGQETQYF
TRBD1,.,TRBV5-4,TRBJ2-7,TGTGCCAGCAGCAGCCGGGACAGCACTATCTACGAGCAGTACTTC,CASSSRDSTIYEQYF
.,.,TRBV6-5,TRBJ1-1,TGTGCCAGCAGTTCCCCGGGACTAGGAGAGGGCACTGAAGCTTTCTTT,CASSSPGLGEGTEAFF
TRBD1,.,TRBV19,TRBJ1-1,TGTGCCAGTAGGGACAGGGGGCGATATGAGGAAGCTTTCTTT,CASRDRGRYEEAFF
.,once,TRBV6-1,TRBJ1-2,TGTGCCAGCAGAACAGGCCCGCTTTACTATGGCTACACCTTC,CASRTGPLYYGYTF
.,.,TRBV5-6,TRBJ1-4,TGTGCCAGCCAGCCGGGAGGAGTGTCTAATGAAAAACTGTTTTTT,CASQPGGVSNEKLFF